This TCR beta chain originates from a study of blood T cell repertoires in COVID-19. Study-wide context: Samples taken during acute and convalescent COVID-19 were collected in the United States, Italy and Spain.

Across 24 US areas, participants ranged in age from roughly 18 to 89 years. Participant reports of clinical history set cohort assignment. In the authors' methods: Reference gene primer amplification yielded estimated nucleated cell counts. Clones were sequenced by immunoSEQ multiplex PCR, and TCRdb holds only the in-frame ones, with some missing. V, J and clone size were drawn from that table, and D and trimming were deduced from the DNA. The sample has roughly 200,000 clones, around 89% seen once. The junction had 8 bases not matched to a gene; V was cut back by 5 bases and J by 5 bases. Germline CDR1 is SGHTA and CDR2 is FQGNSA. The CDR3 contains 16 residues.

Sequenced material: PBMCs or T cells enriched from blood (not recorded which). The chain joins TRBV7-2 to TRBJ1-6; TRBD1 matches 8 bases. The sequence was obtained from a man aged 25-40 years who had recovered from COVID-19. The CDR3 DNA is TGTGCCAGCAGCACCGGACAGGGCCGGGATAATTCACCCCTCCACTTT. This codes for CASSTGQGRDNSPLHF.